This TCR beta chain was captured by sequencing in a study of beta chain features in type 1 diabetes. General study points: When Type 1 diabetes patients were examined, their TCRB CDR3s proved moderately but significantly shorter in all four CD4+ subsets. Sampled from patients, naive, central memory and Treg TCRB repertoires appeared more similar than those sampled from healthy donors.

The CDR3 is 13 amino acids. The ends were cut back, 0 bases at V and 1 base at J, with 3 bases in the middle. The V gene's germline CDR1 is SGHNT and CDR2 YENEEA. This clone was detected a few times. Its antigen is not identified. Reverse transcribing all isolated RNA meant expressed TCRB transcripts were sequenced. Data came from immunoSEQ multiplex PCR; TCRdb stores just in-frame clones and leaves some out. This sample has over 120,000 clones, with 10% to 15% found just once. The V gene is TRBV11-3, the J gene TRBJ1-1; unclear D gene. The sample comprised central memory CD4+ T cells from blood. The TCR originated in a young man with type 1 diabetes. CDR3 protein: CASSLEENTEAFF. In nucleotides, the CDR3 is TGTGCCAGCAGCTTAGAAGAGAACACTGAAGCTTTCTTT.